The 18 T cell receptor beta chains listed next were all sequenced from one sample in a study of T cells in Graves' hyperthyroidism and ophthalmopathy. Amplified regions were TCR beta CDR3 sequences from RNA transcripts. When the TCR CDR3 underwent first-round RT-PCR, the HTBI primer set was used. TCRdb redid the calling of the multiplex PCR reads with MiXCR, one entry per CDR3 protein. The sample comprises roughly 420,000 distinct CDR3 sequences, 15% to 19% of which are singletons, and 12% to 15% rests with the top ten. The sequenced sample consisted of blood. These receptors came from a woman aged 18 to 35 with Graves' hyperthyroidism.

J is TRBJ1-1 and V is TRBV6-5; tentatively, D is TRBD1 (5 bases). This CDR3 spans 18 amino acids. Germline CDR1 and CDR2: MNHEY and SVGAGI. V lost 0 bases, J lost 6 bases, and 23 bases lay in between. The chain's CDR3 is CASSYSSRGQDNLPEAFF. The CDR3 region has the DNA TGTGCCAGCAGTTACTCCTCTAGGGGCCAGGACAATCTTCCTGAAGCTTTCTTT.

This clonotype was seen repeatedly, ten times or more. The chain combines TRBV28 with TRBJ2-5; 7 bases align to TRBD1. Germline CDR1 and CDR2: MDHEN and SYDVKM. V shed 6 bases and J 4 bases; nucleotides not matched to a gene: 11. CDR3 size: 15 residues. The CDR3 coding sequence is TGTGCCAGCAGCGTAGACAGGGTTGGATCAGAGACCCAGTACTTC. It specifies CASSVDRVGSETQYF.

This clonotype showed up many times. CDR3 bases: TGTGCCAGCAGCTTACGGTTGGGTCGTCAGCCCCAGCATTTT. The encoded protein is CASSLRLGRQPQHF. This chain uses TRBV7-2 with TRBJ1-5; D is ambiguous. Germline CDR1 is SGHTA and CDR2 is FQGNSA. The CDR3 totals 14 residues. Trimming shortened V by 2 bases and J by 6 bases, and 11 bases separated the two germline ends.

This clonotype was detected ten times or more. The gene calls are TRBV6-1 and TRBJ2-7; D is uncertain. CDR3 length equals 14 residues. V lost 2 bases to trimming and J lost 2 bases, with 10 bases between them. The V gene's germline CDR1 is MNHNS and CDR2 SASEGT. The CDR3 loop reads CASSEWQAAYEQYF. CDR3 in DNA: TGTGCCAGCAGTGAATGGCAGGCGGCCTACGAGCAGTACTTC.

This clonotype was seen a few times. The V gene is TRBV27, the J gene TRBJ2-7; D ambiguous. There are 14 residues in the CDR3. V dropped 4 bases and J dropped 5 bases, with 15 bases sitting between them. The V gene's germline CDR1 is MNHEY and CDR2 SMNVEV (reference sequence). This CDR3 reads CASSYVGPTDEQYF. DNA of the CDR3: TGTGCCAGCAGTTATGTAGGGCCCACGGACGAGCAGTACTTC.

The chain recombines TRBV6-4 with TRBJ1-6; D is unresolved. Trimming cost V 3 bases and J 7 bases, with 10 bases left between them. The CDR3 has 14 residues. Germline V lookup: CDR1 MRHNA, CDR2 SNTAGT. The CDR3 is CASSEVGENSPLHF. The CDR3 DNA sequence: TGTGCCAGCAGTGAAGTTGGGGAGAATTCACCCCTCCACTTT.

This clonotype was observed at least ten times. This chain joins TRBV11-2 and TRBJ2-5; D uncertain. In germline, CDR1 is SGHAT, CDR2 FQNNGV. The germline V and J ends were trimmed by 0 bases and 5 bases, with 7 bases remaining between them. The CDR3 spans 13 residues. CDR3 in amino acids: CASSLDFGETQYF. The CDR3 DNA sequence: TGTGCCAGCAGCTTAGATTTCGGGGAGACCCAGTACTTC.

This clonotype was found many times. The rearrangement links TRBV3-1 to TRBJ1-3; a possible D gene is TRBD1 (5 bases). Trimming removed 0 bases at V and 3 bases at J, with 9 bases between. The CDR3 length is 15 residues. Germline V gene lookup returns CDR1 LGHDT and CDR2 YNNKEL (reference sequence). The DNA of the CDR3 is TGTGCCAGCAGCCAAGATCCGGGGGGTGGAAACACCATATATTTT. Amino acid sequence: CASSQDPGGGNTIYF.

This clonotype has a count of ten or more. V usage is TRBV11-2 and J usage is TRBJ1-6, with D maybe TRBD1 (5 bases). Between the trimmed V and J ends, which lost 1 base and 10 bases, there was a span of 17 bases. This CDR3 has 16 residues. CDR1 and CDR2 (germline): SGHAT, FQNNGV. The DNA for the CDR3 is TGTGCCAGCAGCTTAGGACTTCGTGAGAGGGACTCACCCCTCCACTTT. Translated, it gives CASSLGLRERDSPLHF.

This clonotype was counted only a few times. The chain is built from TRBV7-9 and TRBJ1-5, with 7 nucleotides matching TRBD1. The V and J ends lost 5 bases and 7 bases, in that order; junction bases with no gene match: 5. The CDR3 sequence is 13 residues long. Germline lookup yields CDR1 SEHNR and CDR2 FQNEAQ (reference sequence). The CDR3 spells CASSVNRGQPQHF. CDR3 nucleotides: TGTGCCAGCAGCGTAAACAGGGGCCAGCCCCAGCATTTT.

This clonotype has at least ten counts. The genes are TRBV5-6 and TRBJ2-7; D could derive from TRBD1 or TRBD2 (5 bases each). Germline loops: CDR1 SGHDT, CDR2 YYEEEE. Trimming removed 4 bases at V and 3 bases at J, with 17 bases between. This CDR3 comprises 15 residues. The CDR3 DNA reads TGTGCCAGCAGCATGGGGGTAAGGGCCCTCTACGAGCAGTACTTC. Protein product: CASSMGVRALYEQYF.

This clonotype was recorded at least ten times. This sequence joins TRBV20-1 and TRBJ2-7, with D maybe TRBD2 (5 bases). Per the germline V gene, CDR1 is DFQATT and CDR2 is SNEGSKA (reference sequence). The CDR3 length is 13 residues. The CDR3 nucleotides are TGCAGCGCGGACTCCCGGGAATTGTACGAGCAGTACTTC. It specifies CSADSRELYEQYF.

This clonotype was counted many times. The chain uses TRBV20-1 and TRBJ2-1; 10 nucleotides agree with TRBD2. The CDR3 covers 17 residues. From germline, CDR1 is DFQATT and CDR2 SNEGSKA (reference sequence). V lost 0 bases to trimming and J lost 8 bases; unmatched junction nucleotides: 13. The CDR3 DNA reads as TGCAGTGCTAGAGAGAGCGGGGGGGGTAGCTCCGCTTATGAGCAGTTCTTC. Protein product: CSARESGGGSSAYEQFF.

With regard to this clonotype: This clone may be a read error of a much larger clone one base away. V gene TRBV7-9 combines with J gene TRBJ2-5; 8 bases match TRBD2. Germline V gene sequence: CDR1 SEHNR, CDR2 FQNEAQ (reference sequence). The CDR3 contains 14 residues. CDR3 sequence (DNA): TGTTCCAGCAGCCGAGCGGGAGCACAAGAGACCCAGTACTTC. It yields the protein CSSSRAGAQETQYF.

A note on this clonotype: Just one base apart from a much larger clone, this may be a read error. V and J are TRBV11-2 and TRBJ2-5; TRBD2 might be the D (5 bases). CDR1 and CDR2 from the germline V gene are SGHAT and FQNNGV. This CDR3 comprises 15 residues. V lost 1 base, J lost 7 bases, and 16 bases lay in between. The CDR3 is CASSLGRTSPGTQYF. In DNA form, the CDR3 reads TGTGCCAGCAGCTTAGGGCGGACTTCTCCAGGGACCCAGTACTTC.

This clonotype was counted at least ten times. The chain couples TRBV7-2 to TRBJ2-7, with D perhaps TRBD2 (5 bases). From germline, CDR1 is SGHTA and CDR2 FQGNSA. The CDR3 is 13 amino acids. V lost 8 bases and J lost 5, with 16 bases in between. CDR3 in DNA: TGTGCCAGCGGAGGACGTCTACCCCACGAGCAGTACTTC. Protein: CASGGRLPHEQYF.

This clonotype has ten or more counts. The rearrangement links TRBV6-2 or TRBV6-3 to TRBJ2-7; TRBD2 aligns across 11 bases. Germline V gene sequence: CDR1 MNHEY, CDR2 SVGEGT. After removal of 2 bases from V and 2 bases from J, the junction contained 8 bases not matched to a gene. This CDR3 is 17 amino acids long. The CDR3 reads CASSYGLAGGLAYEQYF. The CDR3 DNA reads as TGTGCCAGCAGTTACGGCCTAGCGGGAGGCCTCGCCTACGAGCAGTACTTC.

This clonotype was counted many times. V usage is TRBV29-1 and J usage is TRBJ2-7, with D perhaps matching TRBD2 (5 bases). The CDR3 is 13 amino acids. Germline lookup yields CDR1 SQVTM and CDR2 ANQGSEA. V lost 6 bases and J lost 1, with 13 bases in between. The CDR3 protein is CSVVGKLSYEQYF. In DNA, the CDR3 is TGCAGCGTCGTCGGGAAGTTATCCTACGAGCAGTACTTC.